The present T cell receptor (beta chain) was sequenced within a study of blood T cell repertoires in COVID-19. On the study more broadly: Sample material is recorded as cDNA or gDNA derived from T cells, B-cell-depleted T cells, or PBMCs.

Methods used by the authors: How many nucleated cells were present was estimated from reference gene primer amplification. Clones were read by immunoSEQ multiplex PCR, and TCRdb kept only the in-frame ones, dropping some. The DNA gave D and trimming, while V, J and clone size come from that table. The sample has about 380,000 clones, 70% to 90% seen once; the top ten hold 1% to 1.5%. The ends lost 7 bases at V and 4 bases at J; junction bases unmatched: 11. This CDR3 comprises 15 residues. Germline V gene data show CDR1 as MNHEY and CDR2 as SVGAGI. Recruitment covered under 25 US areas and drew participants whose ages spanned roughly 18 to 89 years. Donors were grouped by their self-reported clinical history.

The rearrangement joins TRBV6-5 to TRBJ1-2, with 8 bases aligning to TRBD1. This TCR came from a young man who had recovered from COVID-19. The sequencing input was PBMCs or T cells enriched from blood (not recorded which). CDR3 nucleotides: TGTGCCAGCACTCAGTCGGGACAGGCTTTCTATGGCTACACCTTC. It encodes CASTQSGQAFYGYTF.